This TCR beta chain originates from a study of shared clonotypes between healthy human individuals. Across several immunoSEQ plates, the genomic DNA of each subset was split evenly. The repertoire was sequenced with immunoSEQ multiplex PCR; TCRdb's copy has only in-frame clones and lacks some. This table has around 640,000 clones, approximately 96% appearing once. For this clone: The same CDR3 is also encoded by other DNA sequences in this sample.

Naive CD8 cells comprised CD45RO-negative, CCR7-positively selected cells, excluding terminally differentiated effector memory CD45RA+ cells. CDR3 length: 12 residues. In germline, CDR1 is SGDLS, CDR2 YYNGEE. Trimming shortened V by 3 bases and J by 7 bases, and 8 bases separated the two germline ends. Sequencing was performed on naive CD8+ T cells sorted from blood. This clonotype was sampled from a young woman in good health. The V gene is TRBV9, the J gene TRBJ2-1; D is ambiguous. The CDR3 bases are TGTGCCAGCAGCGCGGCTCCGAATGAGCAGTTCTTC. This gives the protein CASSAAPNEQFF.